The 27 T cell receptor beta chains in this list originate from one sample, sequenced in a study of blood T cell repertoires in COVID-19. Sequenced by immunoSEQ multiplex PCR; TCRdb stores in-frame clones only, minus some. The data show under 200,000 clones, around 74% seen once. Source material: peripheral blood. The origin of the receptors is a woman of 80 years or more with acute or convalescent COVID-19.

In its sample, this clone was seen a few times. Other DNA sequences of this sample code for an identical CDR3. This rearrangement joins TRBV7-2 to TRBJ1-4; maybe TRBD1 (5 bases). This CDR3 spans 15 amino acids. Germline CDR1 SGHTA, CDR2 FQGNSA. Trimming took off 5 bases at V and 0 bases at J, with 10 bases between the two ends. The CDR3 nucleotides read TGTGCCAGCAGCCCGCAGACAGCAACTAATGAAAAACTGTTTTTT. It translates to CASSPQTATNEKLFF.

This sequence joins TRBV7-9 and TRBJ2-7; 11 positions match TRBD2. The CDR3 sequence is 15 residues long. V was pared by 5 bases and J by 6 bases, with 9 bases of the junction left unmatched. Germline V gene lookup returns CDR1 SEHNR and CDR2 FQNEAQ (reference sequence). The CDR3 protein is CASSPNVAGGVEQYF. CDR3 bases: TGTGCCAGCAGCCCCAACGTAGCGGGAGGGGTCGAGCAGTACTTC.

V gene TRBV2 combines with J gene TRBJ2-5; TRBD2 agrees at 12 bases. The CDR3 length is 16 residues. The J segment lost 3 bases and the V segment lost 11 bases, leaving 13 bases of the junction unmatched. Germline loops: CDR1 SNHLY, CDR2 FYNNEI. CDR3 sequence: CAGGGGLAGLEETQYF. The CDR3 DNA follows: TGTGCCGGAGGTGGGGGACTAGCGGGCCTCGAAGAGACCCAGTACTTC.

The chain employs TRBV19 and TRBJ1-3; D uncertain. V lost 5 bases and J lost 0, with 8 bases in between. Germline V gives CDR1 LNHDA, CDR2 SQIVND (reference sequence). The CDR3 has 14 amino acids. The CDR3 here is CASSPPGSGNTIYF. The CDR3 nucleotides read TGTGCCAGTAGTCCCCCCGGCTCTGGAAACACCATATATTTT.

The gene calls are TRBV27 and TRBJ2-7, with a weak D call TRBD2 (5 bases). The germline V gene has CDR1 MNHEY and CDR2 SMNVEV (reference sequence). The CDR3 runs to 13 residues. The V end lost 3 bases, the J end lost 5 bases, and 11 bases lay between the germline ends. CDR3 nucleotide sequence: TGTGCCAGCAGTTTCACTTGGCGGGACGAGCAGTACTTC. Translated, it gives CASSFTWRDEQYF.

The CDR3 protein is CATSGRGTSEKLFF. Here the CDR3 DNA reads TGTGCCACCAGTGGTAGGGGCACAAGTGAAAAACTGTTTTTT. The genes are TRBV24-1 and TRBJ1-4; TRBD1 is a possible D gene (5 bases). The CDR3 is made up of 14 amino acids. Per germline, CDR1 KGHDR and CDR2 SFDVKD. Trimming shortened V by 5 bases and J by 7 bases, and 13 bases separated the two germline ends.

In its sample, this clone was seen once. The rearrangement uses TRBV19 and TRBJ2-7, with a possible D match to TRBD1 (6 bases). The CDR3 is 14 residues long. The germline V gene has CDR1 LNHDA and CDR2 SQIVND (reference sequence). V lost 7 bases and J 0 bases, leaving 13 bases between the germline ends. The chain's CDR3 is CASTPGQTSYEQYF. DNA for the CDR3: TGTGCCAGTACCCCCGGACAGACCTCCTACGAGCAGTACTTC.

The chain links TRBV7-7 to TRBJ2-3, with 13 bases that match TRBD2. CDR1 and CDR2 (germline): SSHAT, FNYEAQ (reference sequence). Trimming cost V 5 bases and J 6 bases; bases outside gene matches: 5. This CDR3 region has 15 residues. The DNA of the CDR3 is TGTGCCAGCAGCCCCGGACTAGCGGGAGTCGATACGCAGTATTTT. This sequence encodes CASSPGLAGVDTQYF.

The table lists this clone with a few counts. CDR3 region: CAISFQGISTEAFF. The DNA of the CDR3 is TGTGCCATCAGCTTCCAGGGAATTAGTACTGAAGCTTTCTTT. The chain is built from TRBV10-3 and TRBJ1-1, with D possibly TRBD1 on 5 matching bases. This CDR3 has 14 residues. Germline CDR1 reads ENHRY; CDR2 reads SYGVKD. V was trimmed by 6 bases and J by 5 bases, leaving 16 bases between them.

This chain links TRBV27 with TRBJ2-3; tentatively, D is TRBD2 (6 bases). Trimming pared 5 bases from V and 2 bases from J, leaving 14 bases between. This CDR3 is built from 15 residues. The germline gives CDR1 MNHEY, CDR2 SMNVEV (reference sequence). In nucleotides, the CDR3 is TGTGCCAGCAGTCCCCGACTAGGGAACACAGATACGCAGTATTTT. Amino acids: CASSPRLGNTDTQYF.

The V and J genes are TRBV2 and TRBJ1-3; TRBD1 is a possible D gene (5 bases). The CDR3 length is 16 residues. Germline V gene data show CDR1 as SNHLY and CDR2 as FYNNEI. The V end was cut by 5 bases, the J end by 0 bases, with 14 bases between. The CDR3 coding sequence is TGTGCCAGCAGTCAGCAGGGTAGAAACTCTGGAAACACCATATATTTT. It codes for CASSQQGRNSGNTIYF.

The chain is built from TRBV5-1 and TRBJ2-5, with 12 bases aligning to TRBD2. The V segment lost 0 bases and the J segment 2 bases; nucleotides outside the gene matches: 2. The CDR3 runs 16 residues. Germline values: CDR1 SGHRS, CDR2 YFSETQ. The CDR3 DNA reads TGCGCCAGCAGCTTGGGACTAGCGGGAGATCAAGAGACCCAGTACTTC. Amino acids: CASSLGLAGDQETQYF.

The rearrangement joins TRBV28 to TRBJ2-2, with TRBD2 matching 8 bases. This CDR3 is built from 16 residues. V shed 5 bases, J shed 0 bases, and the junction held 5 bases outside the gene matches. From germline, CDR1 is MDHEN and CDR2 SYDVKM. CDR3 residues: CASSPWTSSNTGELFF. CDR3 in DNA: TGTGCCAGCAGTCCATGGACTAGCTCGAACACCGGGGAGCTGTTTTTT.

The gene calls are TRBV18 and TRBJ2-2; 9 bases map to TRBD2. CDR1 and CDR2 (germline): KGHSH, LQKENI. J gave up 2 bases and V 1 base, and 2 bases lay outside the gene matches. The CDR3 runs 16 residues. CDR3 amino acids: CASSPLTSGNTGELFF. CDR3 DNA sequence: TGTGCCAGCTCACCACTGACTAGCGGAAACACCGGGGAGCTGTTTTTT. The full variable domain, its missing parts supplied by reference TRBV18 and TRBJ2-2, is NAGVMQNPRHLVRRRGQEARLRCSPMKGHSHVYWYRQLPEEGLKFMVYLQKENIIDESGMPKERFSAEFPKEGPSILRIQQVVRGDSAAYFCASSPLTSGNTGELFFGEGSRLTVL.

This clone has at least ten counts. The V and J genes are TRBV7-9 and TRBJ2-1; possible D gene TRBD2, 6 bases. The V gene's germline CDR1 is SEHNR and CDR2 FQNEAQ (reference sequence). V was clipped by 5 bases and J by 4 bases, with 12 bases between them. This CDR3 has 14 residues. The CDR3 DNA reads TGTGCCAGCAGCGATAGCGGAGCTTACAATGAGCAGTTCTTC. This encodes CASSDSGAYNEQFF.

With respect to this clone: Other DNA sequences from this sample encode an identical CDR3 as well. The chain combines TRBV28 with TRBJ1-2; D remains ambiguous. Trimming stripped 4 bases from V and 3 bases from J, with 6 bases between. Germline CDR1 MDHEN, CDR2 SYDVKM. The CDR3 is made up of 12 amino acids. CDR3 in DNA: TGTGCCAGCAGTTCCGGGGACTATGGCTACACCTTC. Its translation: CASSSGDYGYTF.

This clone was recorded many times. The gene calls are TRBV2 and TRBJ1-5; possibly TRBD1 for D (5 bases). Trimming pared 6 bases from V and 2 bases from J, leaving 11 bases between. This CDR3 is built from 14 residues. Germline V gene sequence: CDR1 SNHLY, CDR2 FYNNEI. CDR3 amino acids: CASSQGVGNQPQHF. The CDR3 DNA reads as TGTGCCAGCAGCCAGGGTGTTGGCAATCAGCCCCAGCATTTT.

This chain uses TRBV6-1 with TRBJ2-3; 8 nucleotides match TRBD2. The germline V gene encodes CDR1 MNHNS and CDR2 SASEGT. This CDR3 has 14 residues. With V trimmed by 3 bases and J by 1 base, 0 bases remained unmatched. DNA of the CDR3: TGTGCCAGCAGTGACGGGGGGGGCACAGATACGCAGTATTTT. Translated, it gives CASSDGGGTDTQYF.

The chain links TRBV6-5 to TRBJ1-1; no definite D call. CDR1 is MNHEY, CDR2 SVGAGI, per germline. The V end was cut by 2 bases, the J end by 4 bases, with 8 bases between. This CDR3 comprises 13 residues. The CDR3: CASSYGPVTEAFF. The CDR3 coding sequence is TGTGCCAGCAGTTACGGCCCCGTCACTGAAGCTTTCTTT.

CDR3 coding DNA: TGTGCCAGCAGCCTCCGCTTGGACAGCTTTGAAGCTTTCTTT. This translates into CASSLRLDSFEAFF. The V gene is TRBV11-2, the J gene TRBJ1-1; possible D gene TRBD1, 6 bases. CDR1 is SGHAT and CDR2 is FQNNGV in the germline V gene. Trimming left V 5 bases short and J 7 bases short, with 17 bases between. The CDR3 is made up of 14 amino acids.

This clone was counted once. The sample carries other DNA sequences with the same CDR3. In DNA, the CDR3 is TGCGCCAGCAGCCTAGACAGGGGGTACACTGAAGCTTTCTTT. Translated: CASSLDRGYTEAFF. The chain carries TRBV5-1 and TRBJ1-1, with 9 positions matching TRBD1. The CDR3 totals 14 residues. J gave up 3 bases and V 4 bases, and 4 bases lay outside the gene matches. The V gene's germline CDR1 is SGHRS and CDR2 YFSETQ.

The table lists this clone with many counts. For the CDR3, the DNA is TGTGCCAGCCGGACAGGGTTCTATGGCTACACCTTC. This encodes CASRTGFYGYTF. J is TRBJ1-2 and V is TRBV6-6, with 8 bases identical to TRBD1. The V gene's germline CDR1 is MNHNY and CDR2 SVGAGI (reference sequence). CDR3 length: 12 residues. V shed 8 bases and J 4 bases; nucleotides not matched to a gene: 3.

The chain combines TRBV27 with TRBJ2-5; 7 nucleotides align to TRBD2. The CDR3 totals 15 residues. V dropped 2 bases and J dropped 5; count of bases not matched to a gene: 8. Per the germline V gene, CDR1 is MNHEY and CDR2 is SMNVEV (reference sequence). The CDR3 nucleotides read TGTGCCAGCAGTTTAAAGTCGACTAGCTCGGAGACCCAGTACTTC. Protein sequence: CASSLKSTSSETQYF.

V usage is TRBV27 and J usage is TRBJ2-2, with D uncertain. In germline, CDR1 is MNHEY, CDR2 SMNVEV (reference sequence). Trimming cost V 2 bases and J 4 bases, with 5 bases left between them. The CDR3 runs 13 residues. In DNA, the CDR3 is TGTGCCAGCAGTTTAGCGATCACCGGGGAGCTGTTTTTT. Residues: CASSLAITGELFF.

CDR3 in DNA: TGTGCCAGCAGCGTAAGCCAGAACACCGGGGAGCTGTTTTTT. It encodes CASSVSQNTGELFF. V gene TRBV9 combines with J gene TRBJ2-2; D remains unclear. CDR3 size: 14 residues. Trimming removed 1 base from V and 1 base from J, with 5 bases in between. The V gene's germline CDR1 is SGDLS and CDR2 YYNGEE.

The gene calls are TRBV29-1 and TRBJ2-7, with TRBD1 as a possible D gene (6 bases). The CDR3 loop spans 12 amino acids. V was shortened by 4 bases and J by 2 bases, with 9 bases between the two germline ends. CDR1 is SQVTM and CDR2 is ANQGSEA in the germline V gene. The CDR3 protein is CSVADSAYEQYF. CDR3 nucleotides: TGCAGCGTTGCGGACAGCGCCTACGAGCAGTACTTC.

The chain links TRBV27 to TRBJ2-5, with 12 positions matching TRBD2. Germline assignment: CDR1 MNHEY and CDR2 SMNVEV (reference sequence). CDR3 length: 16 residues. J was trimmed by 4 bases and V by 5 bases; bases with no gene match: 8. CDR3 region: CASSKTSGSVAETQYF. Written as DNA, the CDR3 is TGTGCCAGCAGTAAGACTAGCGGGAGCGTGGCAGAGACCCAGTACTTC.